Listed below are T cell receptor beta chains from one sample, sequenced in a study of CD8+CD57+ T cells in acquired aplastic anemia. Each CDR3 protein gets one entry after TCRdb re-called the reads with MiXCR. Among 130,000 or so distinct CDR3 sequences listed, approximately 61% were seen once. Sequencing was done on a sample of sorted CD4+, CD8+, or CD8+CD57+ T cells (not recorded which) from PBMCs. The source of these receptors is a human donor with aplastic anemia. The conserved cysteine and the conserved F or W are not part of the CDR3 here. The order of the fields is J gene, V gene, CDR3 protein.

TRBJ2-7	TRBV7-9	ASSSTDKY
TRBJ1-2	TRBV5-1	ASSLDGWPSGGDNYGHT
TRBJ1-2	TRBV19	ASDAGYGGGYT
TRBJ2-1	TRBV29-1	SVAGLAGSSDTQF
TRBJ2-7	TRBV19	ASSVVISIGVVYEQY
TRBJ2-1	TRBV15	ATSRDPGQGERNEQF
TRBJ2-3	TRBV19	ASSEGTDTQY
TRBJ1-5	TRBV20-1	SARPSNQPQH
TRBJ2-5	TRBV13	ASSTPLGETQY
TRBJ2-5	TRBV5-1	ASSLAGRGPLQETQY
TRBJ2-7	TRBV5-5	ASSLTSWGGDEQY
TRBJ1-2	TRBV9	ASSIGDSYT
TRBJ2-3	TRBV20-1	SAKLAGGAHAQY
TRBJ2-3	TRBV10-3	AISGQGATDTQY
TRBJ2-1	TRBV24-1	ATSDRGGPVNEQF
TRBJ1-2	TRBV24-1	ATGEFGQGGGYT
TRBJ2-7	TRBV20-1	SARDVASYEQY
TRBJ2-5	TRBV7-8	ASSLAPWTSGGETQY
TRBJ2-7	TRBV5-1	ASSSTLTGYSEQY
TRBJ1-4	TRBV7-2	ASSARTGLNEKLF
TRBJ2-7	TRBV28	ASRIGTPHEQY
TRBJ1-5	TRBV20-1	SARDRGESNQPQH
TRBJ2-5	TRBV7-9	ASSPRGPETQY
TRBJ2-7	TRBV4-2	ASSPAGKDEQY
TRBJ2-3	TRBV9	ASTTAVGAADTQY
TRBJ2-1	TRBV24-1	ATSDGATYNEQF